The clone carrying this T cell receptor beta chain was seen just once. This record comes from a study of blood T cell repertoires in COVID-19. Study background: The samples span acute and convalescent COVID-19 from the United States, Italy and Spain. Nucleic acid was either cDNA or gDNA, and it came from T cells, B-cell-depleted T cells, or PBMCs.

Per the original data handling: How many nucleated cells were present was estimated from reference gene primer amplification. Profiled with immunoSEQ multiplex PCR; TCRdb holds only in-frame clones, not every one. For V, J and clone size, that table is used; D and trimming come from the DNA. The repertoire holds hundreds of thousands of clones, with 85% to 90% as singletons. The CDR3 totals 16 residues. After removal of 6 bases from V and 5 bases from J, the junction contained 7 bases not matched to a gene. The germline gives CDR1 PRHDT, CDR2 FYEKMQ (reference sequence). The sequence was collected from a man in his forties or fifties with acute or convalescent COVID-19. The sequenced sample consisted of peripheral blood. The genes are TRBV13 and TRBJ1-6, with 10 nucleotides matching TRBD1. CDR3 DNA: TGTGCCAGCAGTATCCGGGACAGGGGAAATAATTCACCCCTCCACTTT. It yields the protein CASSIRDRGNNSPLHF.